These 17 T cell receptor beta chains share one sample of origin, sequenced in a study of blood T cell repertoires in COVID-19 (dated by TCRdb to 2020 to 2022). Receptors were amplified or captured by the immunoSEQ multiplex PCR assay. The table comes from immuneACCESS by way of TCRdb, which keeps in-frame sequences with V and J called. Part of the clones is missing from these tables; in studies checked, under half for an unresolved V gene and the rest for unknown reasons. The sample records some 300,000 clones, 88% of which are singletons. The ten largest clones capture 0.8% to 1% of the sample. The specimen sequenced was PBMCs or T cells enriched from blood (not recorded which). The receptors come from a woman younger than 45 who had recovered from COVID-19.

The rearrangement uses TRBV5-1 and TRBJ1-1; perhaps TRBD1 as D (6 bases). Germline CDR1 SGHRS, CDR2 YFSETQ. Trimming shortened V by 2 bases and J by 5 bases, and 13 bases separated the two germline ends. This CDR3 is built from 14 residues. DNA of the CDR3: TGCGCCAGCAGCTTCGGGGGGCAGGGGACTGAAGCTTTCTTT. Its protein product is CASSFGGQGTEAFF.

The CDR3 region is CASSLQGSRPNQPQHF. The CDR3 coding sequence is TGCGCCAGCAGCCTTCAGGGTAGTAGGCCCAATCAGCCCCAGCATTTT. The chain carries TRBV5-1 and TRBJ1-5, with D possibly being TRBD1 (5 bases). Germline lookup yields CDR1 SGHRS and CDR2 YFSETQ. Trimming removed 4 bases from V and 3 bases from J, with 17 bases in between. The CDR3 runs to 16 residues.

This clone showed up just once. This sample also contains other DNA sequences that code for the same CDR3. The V gene is TRBV5-1, the J gene TRBJ1-4, with D unclear. The CDR3 is 14 amino acids. V was cut by 4 bases and J by 0 bases, with 7 bases left in between. CDR1 is SGHRS and CDR2 is YFSETQ in the germline V gene. CDR3 region: CASSRGSTNEKLFF. CDR3 bases: TGCGCCAGCAGCCGCGGCTCAACTAATGAAAAACTGTTTTTT.

The chain is built from TRBV6-5 and TRBJ1-1; 8 positions agree with TRBD1. Trimming cost V 2 bases and J 11 bases; bases outside gene matches: 4. Germline V gene data show CDR1 as MNHEY and CDR2 as SVGAGI. CDR3 length equals 12 residues. The CDR3: CASSYRQGAAFF. CDR3 nucleotides: TGTGCCAGCAGTTACCGCCAGGGGGCGGCTTTCTTT.

The rearrangement links TRBV7-2 to TRBJ1-3; D ambiguous. CDR1 and CDR2 (germline): SGHTA, FQGNSA. V was clipped by 3 bases and J by 5 bases, with 11 bases between them. There are 14 residues in the CDR3. DNA for the CDR3: TGTGCCAGCAGCTTGGGGAGTCGCAGAAACACCATATATTTT. Protein: CASSLGSRRNTIYF.

The sample holds a few counts of this clone. The chain recombines TRBV6-5 with TRBJ1-6; D gene unclear. The CDR3 contains 15 residues. CDR1 is MNHEY and CDR2 is SVGAGI in the germline V gene. With 1 base removed from V and 8 bases from J, the gap between germline ends came to 12 bases. CDR3 sequence: CASSYFSEEDSPLHF. CDR3 coding DNA: TGTGCCAGCAGTTACTTCTCTGAAGAGGATTCACCCCTCCACTTT.

The chain recombines TRBV5-1 with TRBJ1-2; perhaps TRBD1 as D (5 bases). Trimming stripped 0 bases from V and 1 base from J, with 13 bases between. Germline CDR1 is SGHRS and CDR2 is YFSETQ. The CDR3 spans 16 residues. CDR3 protein: CASSLAEQVLNYGYTF. In DNA, the CDR3 is TGCGCCAGCAGCTTGGCCGAACAGGTTCTTAACTATGGCTACACCTTC.

This clone turned up a few times. This chain joins TRBV5-4 and TRBJ1-1; D gene unclear. Germline CDR1 and CDR2: SGHNT and YYREEE (reference sequence). The CDR3 sequence is 15 residues long. V gave up 4 bases and J gave up 1 base, with 14 bases separating them. The CDR3 bases are TGTGCCAGCAGCGCCCCAAGAGGGTGGAACACTGAAGCTTTCTTT. Translated, it gives CASSAPRGWNTEAFF.

The rearrangement links TRBV7-3 to TRBJ1-6, with unresolved D. CDR3 size: 13 residues. The V end was cut by 1 base, the J end by 8 bases, with 6 bases between. CDR1 is SGHTA and CDR2 is FQGTGA in the germline V gene. The CDR3: CASSLSGDSPLHF. As DNA, the CDR3 is TGTGCCAGCAGCTTAAGCGGGGATTCACCCCTCCACTTT.

The chain joins TRBV9 to TRBJ2-3; a possible D gene is TRBD2 (7 bases). From germline, CDR1 is SGDLS and CDR2 YYNGEE. The CDR3 sequence is 15 residues long. V shed 6 bases and J shed 4 bases, with 18 bases lying between them. The chain's CDR3 is CASNEGRGAADTQYF. In nucleotides, the CDR3 is TGTGCCAGCAACGAAGGGAGGGGGGCCGCAGATACGCAGTATTTT. The complete variable domain, with remaining parts taken from reference TRBV9 and TRBJ2-3, reads DSGVTQTPKHLITATGQRVTLRCSPRSGDLSVYWYQQSLDQGLQFLIQYYNGEERAKGNILERFSAQQFPDLHSELNLSSLELGDSALYFCASNEGRGAADTQYFGPGTRLTVL.

The chain carries TRBV5-1 and TRBJ2-5; 9 positions agree with TRBD2. Germline CDR1 reads SGHRS; CDR2 reads YFSETQ. The CDR3 is 20 amino acids. V trimming: 0 bases; J trimming: 5 bases; junction bases outside the gene matches: 20. The CDR3 spells CASSLVLGSGSSGIGETQYF. The DNA of the CDR3 is TGCGCCAGCAGCTTGGTCCTGGGTAGCGGGAGCTCTGGTATCGGGGAGACCCAGTACTTC.

This sequence joins TRBV29-1 and TRBJ1-1; D perhaps matches TRBD1 (6 bases). Per germline, CDR1 SQVTM and CDR2 ANQGSEA. The CDR3 covers 13 residues. The ends were cut back, 8 bases at V and 1 base at J, with 14 bases in the middle. The CDR3 loop is CSTWGGQNTEAFF. CDR3 nucleotides: TGCAGCACGTGGGGGGGACAGAACACTGAAGCTTTCTTT.

V and J are TRBV27 and TRBJ1-5; 7 positions agree with TRBD1. The germline V gene encodes CDR1 MNHEY and CDR2 SMNVEV (reference sequence). Unmatched junction bases numbered 17, after V lost 4 bases and J lost 2 bases. The CDR3 runs to 19 residues. CDR3 sequence (DNA): TGTGCCAGCAGTTCCCGACAGGGTTCGGCTCTCTTGGGCAATCAGCCCCAGCATTTT. Translation: CASSSRQGSALLGNQPQHF.

The genes are TRBV6-5 and TRBJ1-2; a possible D gene is TRBD1 (5 bases). V lost 6 bases, J lost 5 bases, and 13 bases lay in between. The CDR3 has 13 amino acids. Germline V lookup: CDR1 MNHEY, CDR2 SVGAGI. CDR3 bases: TGTGCCAGCAGGGAGGGACGGAGTTATGGCTACACCTTC. Amino acid sequence: CASREGRSYGYTF.

This clone has just a few counts. The chain employs TRBV5-6 and TRBJ2-5, with 9 bases aligning to TRBD2. CDR1 and CDR2 from the germline V gene are SGHDT and YYEEEE. This CDR3 is built from 14 residues. Trimming cost V 4 bases and J 5 bases; bases outside gene matches: 6. The CDR3 loop reads CASSPGLAGETQYF. The CDR3 DNA follows: TGTGCCAGCAGCCCGGGACTAGCCGGGGAGACCCAGTACTTC. The complete variable domain, with remaining parts taken from reference TRBV5-6 and TRBJ2-5, reads DAGVTQSPTHLIKTRGQQVTLRCSPKSGHDTVSWYQQALGQGPQFIFQYYEEEERQRGNFPDRFSGHQFPNYSSELNVNALLLGDSALYLCASSPGLAGETQYFGPGTRLLVL.

V is TRBV9 and J is TRBJ1-4; D gene ambiguous. Trimming took 0 bases from V and 2 from J, leaving 5 bases between them. The germline gives CDR1 SGDLS, CDR2 YYNGEE. CDR3 size: 14 residues. The CDR3 DNA sequence: TGTGCCAGCAGCGTAGCGGGGACTAATGAAAAACTGTTTTTT. Amino acid sequence: CASSVAGTNEKLFF.

The V call is TRBV27, the J call TRBJ2-7; TRBD1 aligns across 12 bases. Germline V lookup: CDR1 MNHEY, CDR2 SMNVEV (reference sequence). CDR3 length: 18 residues. Trimming cost V 3 bases and J 0 bases; bases outside gene matches: 9. For the CDR3, the DNA is TGTGCCAGCAGTTTCTCGGGACAGGGGGCTAGAGCCTCCTACGAGCAGTACTTC. Translation: CASSFSGQGARASYEQYF.